This note documents a single T cell receptor beta chain sequence. What it binds is unknown. Germline values: CDR1 LGHNA, CDR2 YNFKEQ. The V segment lost 3 bases and the J segment 3 bases; nucleotides outside the gene matches: 6. The CDR3 is 15 residues long. Clones were read by immunoSEQ multiplex PCR, and TCRdb kept only the in-frame ones, dropping some. This sample has about 120,000 clones, with around 88% found just once. These data belong to a study of cytomegalovirus exposure and HLA in healthy donors. At the level of the study: A later analysis reported the same platform for the 120 validation repertoires and the 500 to 750 first-cohort repertoires. Study findings and constraints: It was about 150 TCR beta chains that were listed as cytomegalovirus-associated. Reported performance of the classifier showed diagnosis of cytomegalovirus status with high specificity and sensitivity.

The specimen sequenced was PBMCs. The chain recombines TRBV4-2 with TRBJ2-7, with 9 bases aligning to TRBD1. The receptor's source is a man younger than 30 in good health and CMV-seronegative. CDR3 DNA sequence: TGTGCCAGCAGCCAGGGGACAGGGAACGACTACGAGCAGTACTTC. Protein product: CASSQGTGNDYEQYF.